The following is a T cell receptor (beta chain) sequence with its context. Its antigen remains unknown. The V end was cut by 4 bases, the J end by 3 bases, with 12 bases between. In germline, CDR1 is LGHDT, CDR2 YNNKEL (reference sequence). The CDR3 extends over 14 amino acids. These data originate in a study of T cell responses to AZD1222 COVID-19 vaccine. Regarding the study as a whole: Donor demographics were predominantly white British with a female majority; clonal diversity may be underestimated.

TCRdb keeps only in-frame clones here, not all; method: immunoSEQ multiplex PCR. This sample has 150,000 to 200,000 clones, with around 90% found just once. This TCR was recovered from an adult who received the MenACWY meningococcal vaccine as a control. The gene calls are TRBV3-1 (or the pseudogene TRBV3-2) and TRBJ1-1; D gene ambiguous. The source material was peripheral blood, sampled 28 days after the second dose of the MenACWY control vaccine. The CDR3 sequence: CASSPLLRDTEAFF. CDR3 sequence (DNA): TGTGCCAGCAGCCCCCTTTTACGAGACACTGAAGCTTTCTTT.